The subject of this entry is one TCR beta chain. Original processing notes: Estimated nucleated cell counts came from reference gene primer amplification. TCRdb keeps only in-frame clones here, not all; method: immunoSEQ multiplex PCR. D and trimming were read from the DNA, whereas the V and J calls and clone size are those reported in that table. The profile covers some 190,000 clones, with 60% to 85% appearing a single time and approximately 9% taken by the ten largest. CDR3 size: 15 residues. Trimming took 8 bases from V and 2 from J; bases not matched to a gene: 10. CDR1 and CDR2 (germline): SGHTA, FQGNSA. These data come from a study of blood T cell repertoires in COVID-19.

Sequenced sample: peripheral blood. The rearrangement joins TRBV7-2 to TRBJ2-3; 7 bases align to TRBD2. This sequence originates from a woman aged 50 to 60 with active or convalescent COVID-19. Here the CDR3 reads CASSRREGYTDTQYF. CDR3 nucleotide sequence: TGTGCCAGCTCGAGGAGGGAGGGATACACAGATACGCAGTATTTT. Full variable domain (rest looked up from reference TRBV7-2 and TRBJ2-3): GAGVSQSPSNKVTEKGKDVELRCDPISGHTALYWYRQSLGQGLEFLIYFQGNSAPDKSGLPSDRFSAERTGGSVSTLTIQRTQQEDSAVYLCASSRREGYTDTQYFGPGTRLTVL.